These 8 T cell receptor beta chains share one sample of origin, sequenced in a study of blood T cells in healthy people across ages. PCR was performed a second time for 7 to 11 cycles using a sample-barcoded 5' primer and a J-beta primer mix. TCRdb reprocessed the 5' RACE reads with MiXCR, giving one entry per CDR3 protein. This sample has roughly 900,000 distinct CDR3 sequences, with roughly 43% found just once. Sequenced input: blood. The receptors shown here come from a man younger than 45 in good health.

This clonotype was detected only once. This chain links TRBV7-9 with TRBJ2-7; D is perhaps TRBD1 (5 bases). CDR1 is SEHNR and CDR2 is FQNEAQ in the germline V gene (reference sequence). The V and J ends lost 3 bases and 7 bases respectively, with 10 bases between them. The length of the CDR3 is 12 residues. CDR3 DNA: TGTGCCAGCAGCTTCTGGGGCGATGAGCAGTACTTC. Translating it yields CASSFWGDEQYF.

The CDR3 coding sequence is TGTGCCGGCAAAGAGCCGGGACAGGGGAACGAAAAGACCCAGTACTTC. Its translation: CAGKEPGQGNEKTQYF. The chain carries TRBV27 and TRBJ2-7; TRBD1 aligns across 10 bases. Gene TRBJ2-5 matches the end of the DNA better, so the J call may be wrong. The germline V gene has CDR1 MNHEY and CDR2 SMNVEV (reference sequence). This CDR3 is 16 amino acids long.

The chain combines TRBV7-2 with TRBJ1-5; TRBD1 aligns across 8 bases. The CDR3 has 15 residues. The V gene end was trimmed by 0 bases and the J gene end by 9 bases; junction bases not matched to a gene: 7. In germline, CDR1 is SGHTA, CDR2 FQGNSA. DNA of the CDR3: TGTGCCAGCAGCTTAGCACCGAGACAGGGGACGCCCCAGCATTTT. The encoded protein is CASSLAPRQGTPQHF.

There are many counts of this clonotype. This chain links TRBV2 with TRBJ2-5; no clear D gene. This CDR3 is 13 amino acids long. Trimming left V 1 base short and J 2 bases short, with 5 bases between. CDR1 and CDR2 from the germline V gene are SNHLY and FYNNEI. The CDR3 bases are TGTGCCAGCAGTGAAGGGAATCAAGAGACCCAGTACTTC. This codes for CASSEGNQETQYF.

This clonotype was observed a few times. The chain has TRBV5-1 and TRBJ2-7; D might be TRBD2 (5 bases). Trimming took off 3 bases at V and 6 bases at J, with 13 bases between the two ends. The V gene's germline CDR1 is SGHRS and CDR2 YFSETQ. The CDR3 totals 13 residues. CDR3 sequence (DNA): TGCGCCAGCAGCTGGGAGACCGGCGGCGAGCAGTACTTC. This translates into CASSWETGGEQYF.

The chain is built from TRBV6-2 or TRBV6-3 and TRBJ2-5; 9 nucleotides match TRBD1. The CDR3 contains 11 residues. Per germline, CDR1 MNHEY and CDR2 SVGEGT. The V segment lost 2 bases and the J segment 11 bases; nucleotides outside the gene matches: 0. The CDR3, as DNA: TGTGCCAGCAGTTACGACAGGGGGCAGTACTTC. Amino acid sequence: CASSYDRGQYF.

The rearrangement uses TRBV4-2 and TRBJ2-5, with 12 bases aligning to TRBD2. The CDR3 totals 17 residues. Germline CDR1 is LGHNA and CDR2 is YNFKEQ. Trimming removed 0 bases from V and 6 bases from J; junction bases left unmatched: 8. The CDR3 DNA reads TGTGCCAGCAGCCAAGATCCTAGCGGGGGGGCCGGGAAGACCCAGTACTTC. Translation gives CASSQDPSGGAGKTQYF.

This clonotype has just one count. The chain couples TRBV6-5 to TRBJ2-4; 7 bases fit TRBD1. Trimming cost V 0 bases and J 5 bases; bases outside gene matches: 10. From germline, CDR1 is MNHEY and CDR2 SVGAGI. CDR3 size: 17 residues. This chain's CDR3 is CASSYSVLAGGENIQYF. CDR3 DNA sequence: TGTGCCAGCAGTTACTCGGTATTGGCAGGGGGAGAAAACATTCAGTACTTC.